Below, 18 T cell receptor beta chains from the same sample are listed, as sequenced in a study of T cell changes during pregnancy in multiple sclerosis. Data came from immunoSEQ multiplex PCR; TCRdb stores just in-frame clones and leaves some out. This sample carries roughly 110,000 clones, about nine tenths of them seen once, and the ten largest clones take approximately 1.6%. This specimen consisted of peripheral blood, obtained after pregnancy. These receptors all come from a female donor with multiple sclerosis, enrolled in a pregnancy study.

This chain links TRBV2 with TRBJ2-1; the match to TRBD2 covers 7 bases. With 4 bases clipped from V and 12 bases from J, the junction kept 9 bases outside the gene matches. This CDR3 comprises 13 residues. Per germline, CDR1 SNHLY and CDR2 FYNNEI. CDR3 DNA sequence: TGTGCCAGCAGTGGTCCCGAGCGGGGACCGCAGTTCTTC. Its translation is CASSGPERGPQFF.

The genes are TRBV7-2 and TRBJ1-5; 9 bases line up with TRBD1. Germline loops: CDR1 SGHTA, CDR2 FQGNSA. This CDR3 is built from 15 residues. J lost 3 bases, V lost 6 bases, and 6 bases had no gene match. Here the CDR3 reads CASSPGTGNNQPQHF. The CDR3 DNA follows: TGTGCCAGCAGTCCCGGGACAGGGAACAATCAGCCCCAGCATTTT.

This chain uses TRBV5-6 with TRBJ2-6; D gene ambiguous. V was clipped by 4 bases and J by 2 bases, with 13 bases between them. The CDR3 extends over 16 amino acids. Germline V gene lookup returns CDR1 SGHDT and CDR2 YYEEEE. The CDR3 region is CASSLLTYAGANVLTF. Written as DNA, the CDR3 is TGTGCCAGCAGCCTCCTAACCTACGCTGGGGCCAACGTCCTGACTTTC.

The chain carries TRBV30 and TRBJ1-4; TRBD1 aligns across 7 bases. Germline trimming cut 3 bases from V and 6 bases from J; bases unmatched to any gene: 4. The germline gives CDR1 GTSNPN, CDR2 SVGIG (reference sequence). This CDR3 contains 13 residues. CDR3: CAWRTGRDEKLFF. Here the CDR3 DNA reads TGTGCCTGGAGGACAGGGCGGGATGAAAAACTGTTTTTT. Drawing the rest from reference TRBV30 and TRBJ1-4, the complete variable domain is SQTIHQWPATLVQPVGSPLSLECTVEGTSNPNLYWYRQAAGRGLQLLFYSVGIGQISSEVPQNLSASRPQDRQFILSSKKLLLSDSGFYLCAWRTGRDEKLFFGSGTQLSVL.

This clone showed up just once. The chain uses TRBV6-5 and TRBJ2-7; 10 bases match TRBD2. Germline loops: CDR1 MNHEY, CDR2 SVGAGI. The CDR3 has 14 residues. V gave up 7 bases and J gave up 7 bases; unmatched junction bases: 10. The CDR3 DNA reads TGTGCCAGCACCAAAGCGGGGGGGAGATGGGAGCAGTACTTC. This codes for CASTKAGGRWEQYF.

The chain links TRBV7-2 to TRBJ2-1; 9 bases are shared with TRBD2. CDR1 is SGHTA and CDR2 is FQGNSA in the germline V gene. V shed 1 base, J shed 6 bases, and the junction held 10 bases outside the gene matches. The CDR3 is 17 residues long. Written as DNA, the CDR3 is TGTGCCAGCAGCTTAGGTGGCGGGAGGGCCCGGTTCAATGAGCAGTTCTTC. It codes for CASSLGGGRARFNEQFF.

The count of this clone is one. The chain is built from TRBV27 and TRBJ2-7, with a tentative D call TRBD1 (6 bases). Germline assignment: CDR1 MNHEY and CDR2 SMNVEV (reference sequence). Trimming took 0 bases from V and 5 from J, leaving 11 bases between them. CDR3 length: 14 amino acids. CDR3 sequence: CASSLSNRAHEQYF. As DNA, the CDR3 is TGTGCCAGCAGTTTATCGAACAGGGCACACGAGCAGTACTTC.

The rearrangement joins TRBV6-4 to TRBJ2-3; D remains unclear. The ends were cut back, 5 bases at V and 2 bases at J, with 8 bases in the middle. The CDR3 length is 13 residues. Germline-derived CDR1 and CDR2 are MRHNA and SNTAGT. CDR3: CASSHTATDTQYF. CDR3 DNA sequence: TGTGCCAGCAGTCACACAGCCACAGATACGCAGTATTTT.

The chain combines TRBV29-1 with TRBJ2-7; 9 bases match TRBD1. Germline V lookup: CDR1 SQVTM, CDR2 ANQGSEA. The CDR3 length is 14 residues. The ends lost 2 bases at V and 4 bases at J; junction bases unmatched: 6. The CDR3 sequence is CSVEFRDRVYEQYF. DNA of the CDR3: TGCAGCGTTGAATTCCGGGACAGGGTTTACGAGCAGTACTTC.

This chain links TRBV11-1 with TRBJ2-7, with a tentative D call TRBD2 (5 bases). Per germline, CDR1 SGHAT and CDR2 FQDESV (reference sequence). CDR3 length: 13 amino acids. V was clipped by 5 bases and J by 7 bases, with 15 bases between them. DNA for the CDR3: TGTGCCAGCAGCCCACGCGGGTTCGGGGAGCAGTACTTC. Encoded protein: CASSPRGFGEQYF.

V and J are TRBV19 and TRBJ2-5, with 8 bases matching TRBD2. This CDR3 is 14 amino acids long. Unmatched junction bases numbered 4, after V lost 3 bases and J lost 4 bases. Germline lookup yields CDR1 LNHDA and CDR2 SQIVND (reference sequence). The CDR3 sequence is CASSMKRETETQYF. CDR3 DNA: TGTGCCAGTAGTATGAAGCGGGAGACAGAGACCCAGTACTTC.

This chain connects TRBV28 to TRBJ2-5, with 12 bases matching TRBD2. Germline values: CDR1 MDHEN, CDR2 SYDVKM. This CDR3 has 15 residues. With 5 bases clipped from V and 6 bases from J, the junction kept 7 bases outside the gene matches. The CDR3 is CASSLLAGGGKTQYF. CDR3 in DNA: TGTGCCAGCAGTCTACTAGCGGGAGGTGGGAAGACCCAGTACTTC.

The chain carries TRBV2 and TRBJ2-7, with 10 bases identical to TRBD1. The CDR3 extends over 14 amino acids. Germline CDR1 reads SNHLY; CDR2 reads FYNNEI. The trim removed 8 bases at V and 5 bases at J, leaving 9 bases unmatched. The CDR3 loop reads CASVGTGVSDEQYF. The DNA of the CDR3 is TGTGCCAGCGTCGGGACAGGGGTATCGGACGAGCAGTACTTC. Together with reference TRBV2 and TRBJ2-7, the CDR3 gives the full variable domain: EPEVTQTPSHQVTQMGQEVILRCVPISNHLYFYWYRQILGQKVEFLVSFYNNEISEKSEIFDDQFSVERPDGSNFTLKIRSTKLEDSAMYFCASVGTGVSDEQYFGPGTRLTVT.

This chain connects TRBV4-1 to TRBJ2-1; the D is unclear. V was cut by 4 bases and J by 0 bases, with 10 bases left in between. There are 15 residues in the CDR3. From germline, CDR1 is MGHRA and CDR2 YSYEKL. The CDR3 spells CASSPIADSYNEQFF. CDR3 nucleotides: TGCGCCAGCAGCCCTATAGCCGACTCCTACAATGAGCAGTTCTTC.

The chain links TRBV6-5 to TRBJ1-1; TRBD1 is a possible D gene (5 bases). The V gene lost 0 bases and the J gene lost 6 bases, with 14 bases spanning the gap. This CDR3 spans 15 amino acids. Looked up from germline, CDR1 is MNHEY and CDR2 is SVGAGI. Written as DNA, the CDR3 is TGTGCCAGCAGTTACTCCGTCGGGGGAGGCGCTGAAGCTTTCTTT. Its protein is CASSYSVGGGAEAFF.

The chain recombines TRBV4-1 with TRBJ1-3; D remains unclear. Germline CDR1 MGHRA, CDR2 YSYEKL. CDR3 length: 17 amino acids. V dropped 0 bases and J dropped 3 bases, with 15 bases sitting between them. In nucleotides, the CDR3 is TGCGCCAGCAGCCAAGAAGGAGCGGGAGGTTTTGGAAACACCATATATTTT. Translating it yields CASSQEGAGGFGNTIYF.

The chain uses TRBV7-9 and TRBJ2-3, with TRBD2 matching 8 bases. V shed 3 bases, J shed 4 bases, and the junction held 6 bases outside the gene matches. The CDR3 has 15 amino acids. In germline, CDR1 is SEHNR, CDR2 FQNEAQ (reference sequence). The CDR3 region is CASSFERENPDTQYF. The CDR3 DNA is TGTGCCAGCAGCTTCGAGCGGGAGAACCCAGATACGCAGTATTTT. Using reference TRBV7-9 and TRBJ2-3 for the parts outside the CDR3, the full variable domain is DTGVSQNPRHKITKRGQNVTFRCDPISEHNRLYWYRQTLGQGPEFLTYFQNEAQLEKSRLLSDRFSAERPKGSFSTLEIQRTEQGDSAMYLCASSFERENPDTQYFGPGTRLTVL.

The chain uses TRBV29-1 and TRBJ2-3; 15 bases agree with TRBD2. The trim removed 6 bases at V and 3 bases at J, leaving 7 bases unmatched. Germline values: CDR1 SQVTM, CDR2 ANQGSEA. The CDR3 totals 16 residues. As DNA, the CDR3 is TGCAGCGTCGTGGGGGGGACTAGCGGGAGGACAGATACGCAGTATTTT. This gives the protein CSVVGGTSGRTDTQYF.